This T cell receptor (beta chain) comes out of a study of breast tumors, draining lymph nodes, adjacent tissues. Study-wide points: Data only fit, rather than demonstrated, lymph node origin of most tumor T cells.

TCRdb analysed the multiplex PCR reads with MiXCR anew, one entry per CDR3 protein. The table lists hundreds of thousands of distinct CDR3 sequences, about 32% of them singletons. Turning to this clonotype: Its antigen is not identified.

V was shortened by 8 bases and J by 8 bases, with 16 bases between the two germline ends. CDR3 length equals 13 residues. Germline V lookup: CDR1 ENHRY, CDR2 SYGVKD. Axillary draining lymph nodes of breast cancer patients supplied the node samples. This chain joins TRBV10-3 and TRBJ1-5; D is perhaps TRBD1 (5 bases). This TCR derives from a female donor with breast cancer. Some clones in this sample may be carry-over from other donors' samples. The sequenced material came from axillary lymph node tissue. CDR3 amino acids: CAIGGSDNKPQHF. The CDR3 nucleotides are TGTGCCATCGGGGGGAGTGACAACAAGCCCCAGCATTTT.